The 20 T cell receptor beta chains below were found in one sample sequenced in a study of blood T cell repertoires in COVID-19. Profiled with immunoSEQ multiplex PCR; TCRdb holds only in-frame clones, not every one. The table lists approximately 350,000 clones, 80% to 90% of them singletons, with under 8.5% in the top ten. Sequenced sample: peripheral blood. These receptors were collected from a woman aged 55-70 years with COVID-19, enrolled during active disease.

This chain uses TRBV24-1 with TRBJ2-5; TRBD1 agrees at 9 bases. Germline assignment: CDR1 KGHDR and CDR2 SFDVKD. V lost 1 base to trimming and J lost 4 bases; unmatched junction nucleotides: 6. The CDR3 runs 16 residues. The DNA for the CDR3 is TGTGCCACCAGTGATTTTTCGGACAGGGGCGTAGAGACCCAGTACTTC. It is translated as CATSDFSDRGVETQYF.

The chain combines TRBV3-1 (or the pseudogene TRBV3-2) with TRBJ1-1; D remains unclear. Trimming shortened V by 1 base and J by 0 bases, and 9 bases separated the two germline ends. Germline V gene sequence: CDR1 LGHDT, CDR2 YNNKEL (reference sequence). The CDR3 runs to 15 residues. CDR3 amino acids: CASSQVLFMNTEAFF. CDR3 bases: TGTGCCAGCAGCCAAGTCCTGTTTATGAACACTGAAGCTTTCTTT.

The rearrangement uses TRBV7-2 and TRBJ2-1; D possibly corresponds to TRBD2 (6 bases). This CDR3 contains 15 residues. Germline-derived CDR1 and CDR2 are SGHTA and FQGNSA. V was pared by 0 bases and J by 3 bases, with 9 bases between. The CDR3 nucleotides are TGTGCCAGCAGCTTAGCTGGCGGGGTCTACAATGAGCAGTTCTTC. Translation: CASSLAGGVYNEQFF.

The genes are TRBV11-2 and TRBJ2-5, with D possibly matching TRBD1 (6 bases). The V end lost 4 bases, the J end lost 3 bases, and 12 bases lay between the germline ends. Looked up from germline, CDR1 is SGHAT and CDR2 is FQNNGV. The CDR3 length is 14 residues. The CDR3 here is CASSSPYREETQYF. DNA of the CDR3: TGTGCCAGCAGCTCGCCTTACAGGGAAGAGACCCAGTACTTC. The full variable domain, rest sourced from reference TRBV11-2 and TRBJ2-5, is EAGVAQSPRYKIIEKRQSVAFWCNPISGHATLYWYQQILGQGPKLLIQFQNNGVVDDSQLPKDRFSAERLKGVDSTLKIQPAKLEDSAVYLCASSSPYREETQYFGPGTRLLVL.

CDR3 DNA sequence: TGTGCCAGCACCCCTAATCAGGCCGGTGGGACCCAGTACTTC. As protein: CASTPNQAGGTQYF. V usage is TRBV6-6 and J usage is TRBJ2-5; no firm D call. V lost 7 bases, J lost 7 bases, and 19 bases lay in between. This CDR3 has 14 residues. CDR1 is MNHNY and CDR2 is SVGAGI in the germline V gene (reference sequence).

This chain connects TRBV5-8 to TRBJ1-4; D gene unclear. This CDR3 contains 14 residues. CDR1 is SGHTS and CDR2 is YDEGEE in the germline V gene. V dropped 0 bases and J dropped 2 bases, with 5 bases sitting between them. The CDR3 here is CASSLGQTNEKLFF. The CDR3 bases are TGTGCCAGCAGCTTGGGGCAGACTAATGAAAAACTGTTTTTT. Together with reference TRBV5-8 and TRBJ1-4, the CDR3 gives the full variable domain: EAGVTQSPTHLIKTRGQQATLRCSPISGHTSVYWYQQALGLGLQFLLWYDEGEERNRGNFPPRFSGRQFPNYSSELNVNALELEDSALYLCASSLGQTNEKLFFGSGTQLSVL.

V is TRBV5-6 and J is TRBJ1-1, with TRBD1 matching over 12 bases. CDR3 length equals 14 residues. V lost 2 bases and J lost 6; bases outside the gene matches: 2. Looked up from germline, CDR1 is SGHDT and CDR2 is YYEEEE. CDR3 in DNA: TGTGCCAGCAGCTTCCGGGACAGGGGGCCTGAAGCTTTCTTT. Protein: CASSFRDRGPEAFF.

The chain has TRBV14 and TRBJ1-1; D remains ambiguous. This CDR3 is built from 11 residues. The germline V gene encodes CDR1 SGHDN and CDR2 FVKESK. V shed 3 bases and J shed 4 bases, with 3 bases lying between them. The CDR3 coding sequence is TGTGCCAGCAGCCACTCCACTGAAGCTTTCTTT. It is translated as CASSHSTEAFF.

J is TRBJ2-1 and V is TRBV28; 11 bases are shared with TRBD2. Trimming cost V 7 bases and J 4 bases; bases outside gene matches: 6. This CDR3 is built from 15 residues. Germline CDR1 is MDHEN and CDR2 is SYDVKM. The CDR3 spells CASKLSGGGYNEQFF. CDR3 coding DNA: TGTGCCAGCAAACTTAGCGGGGGGGGTTACAATGAGCAGTTCTTC.

The gene calls are TRBV25-1 and TRBJ2-5, with TRBD1 matching over 7 bases. Germline V gives CDR1 MGHDK, CDR2 SYGVNS. V gave up 2 bases and J gave up 5 bases; unmatched junction bases: 11. This CDR3 contains 16 residues. CDR3 nucleotide sequence: TGTGCCAGCAGTGAACCCTCGACAGGGACGGGCGAGACCCAGTACTTC. It encodes CASSEPSTGTGETQYF.

The chain recombines TRBV24-1 with TRBJ2-1; TRBD2 agrees at 7 bases. The CDR3 has 13 amino acids. In germline, CDR1 is KGHDR, CDR2 SFDVKD. J gave up 6 bases and V 7 bases, and 5 bases lay outside the gene matches. CDR3 protein: CATRPSGGNEQFF. The CDR3, as DNA: TGTGCCACCAGACCTTCGGGGGGCAATGAGCAGTTCTTC.

The gene calls are TRBV9 and TRBJ1-1; tentatively, D is TRBD1 (6 bases). The CDR3 contains 15 residues. From germline, CDR1 is SGDLS and CDR2 YYNGEE. V lost 4 bases to trimming and J lost 1 base, with 14 bases between them. This CDR3 is CASSPGRGGNTEAFF. For the CDR3, the DNA is TGTGCCAGCAGCCCAGGCAGGGGTGGGAACACTGAAGCTTTCTTT.

This chain joins TRBV4-3 and TRBJ2-7; 7 bases agree with TRBD1. The CDR3 totals 15 residues. The V gene's germline CDR1 is LGHNA and CDR2 YSLEER. With V trimmed by 4 bases and J by 4 bases, 10 bases remained unmatched. The CDR3 is CASSRTGAPAYEQYF. CDR3 DNA: TGCGCCAGCAGCCGCACAGGGGCCCCTGCTTACGAGCAGTACTTC.

The rearrangement uses TRBV6-2 or TRBV6-3 and TRBJ2-7, with TRBD2 matching 11 bases. Germline CDR1 is MNHEY and CDR2 is SVGEGT. The CDR3 has 14 amino acids. J gave up 6 bases and V 5 bases, and 6 bases lay outside the gene matches. CDR3: CASSQGTSGGEQYF. CDR3 bases: TGTGCCAGCAGTCAAGGGACTAGCGGCGGCGAGCAGTACTTC.

The chain employs TRBV28 and TRBJ1-1; D gene ambiguous. Germline V CDR1 and CDR2: MDHEN, SYDVKM. Trimming left V 3 bases short and J 2 bases short, with 4 bases between. The CDR3 loop spans 12 amino acids. For the CDR3, the DNA is TGTGCCAGCAGTTTGACAAACACTGAAGCTTTCTTT. Protein product: CASSLTNTEAFF.

The chain uses TRBV9 and TRBJ2-1, with 10 bases fitting TRBD2. Germline CDR1 reads SGDLS; CDR2 reads YYNGEE. Trimming cost V 6 bases and J 3 bases; bases outside gene matches: 6. This CDR3 comprises 15 residues. The CDR3 is CASNLAGAYYNEQFF. For the CDR3, the DNA is TGTGCCAGCAATCTAGCGGGGGCCTACTACAATGAGCAGTTCTTC.

This chain uses TRBV4-1 with TRBJ1-1; maybe TRBD1 (5 bases). The CDR3 is made up of 15 amino acids. Germline CDR1 is MGHRA and CDR2 is YSYEKL. The germline V and J ends were trimmed by 7 bases and 9 bases, with 24 bases remaining between them. The CDR3 sequence is CASTPLWRGQGQAFF. The CDR3 DNA is TGCGCCAGCACCCCCCTGTGGAGGGGTCAAGGTCAAGCTTTCTTT.

The V call is TRBV30, the J call TRBJ1-1; maybe TRBD1 (5 bases). Germline CDR1 reads GTSNPN; CDR2 reads SVGIG (reference sequence). V was clipped by 2 bases and J by 5 bases, with 12 bases between them. This CDR3 is built from 13 residues. The CDR3 DNA reads TGTGCCTGGAGTCACAGGTCAGGGACTGAAGCTTTCTTT. Amino acid sequence: CAWSHRSGTEAFF.

The chain has TRBV7-2 and TRBJ2-5, with 7 bases identical to TRBD2. With V trimmed by 2 bases and J by 7 bases, 7 bases remained unmatched. Germline V gene sequence: CDR1 SGHTA, CDR2 FQGNSA. The CDR3 is made up of 14 amino acids. The CDR3: CASSLPDGRGTQYF. The CDR3 DNA reads as TGTGCCAGCAGCTTACCCGATGGGAGGGGGACCCAGTACTTC.

The genes are TRBV5-1 and TRBJ2-3; D call uncertain. Germline V gene lookup returns CDR1 SGHRS and CDR2 YFSETQ. The CDR3 totals 14 residues. Trimming pared 2 bases from V and 0 bases from J, leaving 7 bases between. CDR3 sequence: CASSLTTSTDTQYF. DNA for the CDR3: TGCGCCAGCAGCTTAACTACTAGCACAGATACGCAGTATTTT.